Presented here are 5 T cell receptor beta chains from one specimen sequenced in a study of tumor-infiltrating lymphocytes in primary liver carcinoma. With around 450 ng total RNA as template and a constant-region primer, TCR beta cDNA was made. Slightly modified ARM-PCR with three nested multiplex PCR rounds yielded TCR beta libraries. Running 9 to 10 cycles apiece, the first two PCR rounds relied on TRBV1-TRBV30 forward primers together with a C-beta reverse primer. MiXCR, applied by TCRdb to the multiplex PCR reads, yields one record per CDR3 protein. Among approximately 210,000 distinct CDR3 sequences listed, less than 65% were seen once. Germline DNA was also extracted, with blood RNA taken from unsorted whole blood. The specimen was peripheral blood. The receptors come from a woman between 55 and 75 years old with primary liver carcinoma and hepatitis B virus infection.

Concerning this clonotype: A read error may explain this, as a much larger clone is one base away. The CDR3 coding sequence is TGTGCCGGCACGGGGCAGTATAGCAATCAGCCCCAGCATTTT. It yields the protein CAGTGQYSNQPQHF. This chain joins TRBV6-1 and TRBJ1-5; perhaps TRBD1 as D (5 bases). V gave up 11 bases and J gave up 0 bases, with 14 bases separating them. CDR3 length: 14 amino acids. Looked up from germline, CDR1 is MNHNS and CDR2 is SASEGT.

This clonotype has a single count. The chain links TRBV20-1 to TRBJ1-1; D might be TRBD1 (6 bases). Trimming removed 6 bases from V and 4 bases from J, with 15 bases in between. CDR1 is DFQATT, CDR2 SNEGSKA, per germline (reference sequence). CDR3 size: 13 residues. The CDR3: CSAAGQGGTEAFF. CDR3 in DNA: TGCAGTGCGGCGGGACAAGGGGGCACTGAAGCTTTCTTT.

The sample holds one count of this clonotype. Just one base apart from a much larger clone, this may be a read error. The rearrangement uses TRBV6-1 and TRBJ1-3; no clear D gene. This CDR3 region has 15 residues. Germline CDR1 reads MNHNS; CDR2 reads SASEGT. DNA for the CDR3: TGTGCCAGCAGACGAACGGGGAACTCTGGAGACACCATATATTTT. It encodes CASRRTGNSGDTIYF.

As concerns this clonotype: A read error may be the cause here, since a much bigger clone is one base away. V gene TRBV6-1 combines with J gene TRBJ2-7; D not certain. This CDR3 comprises 14 residues. Germline loops: CDR1 MNHNS, CDR2 SASEGT. CDR3 in amino acids: CASCEAFGPYEQYF. The DNA of the CDR3 is TGTGCCAGCTGTGAGGCATTCGGTCCGTACGAGCAGTACTTC.

This clonotype occurred a few times. The J gene is TRBJ2-7, the V gene TRBV7-8; 7 bases fit TRBD1. J gave up 13 bases and V 6 bases, and 21 bases lay outside the gene matches. Germline lookup yields CDR1 SGHVS and CDR2 FQNEAQ. The CDR3 consists of 15 residues. Here the CDR3 DNA reads TGTGCCAGCAGTTACTTACAGGGGCCCAGTTACGGGCAATACTTC. Its protein is CASSYLQGPSYGQYF.